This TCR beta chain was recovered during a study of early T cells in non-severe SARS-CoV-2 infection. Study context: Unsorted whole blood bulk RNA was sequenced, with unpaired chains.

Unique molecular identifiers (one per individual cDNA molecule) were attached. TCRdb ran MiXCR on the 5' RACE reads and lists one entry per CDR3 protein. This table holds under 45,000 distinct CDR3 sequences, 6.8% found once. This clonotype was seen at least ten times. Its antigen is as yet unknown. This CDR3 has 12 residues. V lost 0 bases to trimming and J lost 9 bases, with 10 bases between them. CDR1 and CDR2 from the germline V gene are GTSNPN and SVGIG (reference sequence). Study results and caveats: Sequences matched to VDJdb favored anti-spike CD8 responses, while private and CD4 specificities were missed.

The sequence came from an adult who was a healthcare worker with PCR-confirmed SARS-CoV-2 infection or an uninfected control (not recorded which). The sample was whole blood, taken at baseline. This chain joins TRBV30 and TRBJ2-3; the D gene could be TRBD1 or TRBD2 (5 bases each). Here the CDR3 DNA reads TGTGCCTGGAGTGTTTTCTGGGGGACGCAGTATTTT. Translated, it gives CAWSVFWGTQYF.